This section outlines one T cell receptor beta chain sequence together with its context. The participants were between about 18 and 90 years old and came from some 23 US areas. The sample comes from a study of blood T cell repertoires in COVID-19. The germline gives CDR1 SGHDN, CDR2 FVKESK. Trimming took 0 bases from V and 0 from J, leaving 10 bases between them. This CDR3 has 16 amino acids. TCRdb's table, derived via immunoSEQ multiplex PCR, lists solely in-frame clones and lacks some. The table has 130,000 to 150,000 clones, roughly 90% seen once; the top ten hold 1.2%. The chain uses TRBV14 and TRBJ2-3; D is ambiguous. The receptor's source is a young woman with acute COVID-19. Sequences were obtained from PBMCs or T cells enriched from blood (not recorded which). The CDR3 loop reads CASSQEGDFSTDTQYF. CDR3 DNA sequence: TGTGCCAGCAGCCAAGAAGGAGACTTTAGCACAGATACGCAGTATTTT.